Sequencing of this TCR beta chain was carried out in a study of control samples from healthy donors and cancer patients. This CDR3 comprises 15 residues. In germline, CDR1 is SGHDN, CDR2 FVKESK. The V gene lost 2 bases and the J gene lost 4 bases, with 9 bases spanning the gap. Profiled with immunoSEQ multiplex PCR; TCRdb holds only in-frame clones, not every one. The sample consists of roughly 120,000 clones, approximately 88% of them appearing once. The specimen sequenced was blood. The sequence was collected from a man aged 35-49 years in good health. This rearrangement joins TRBV14 to TRBJ2-6; possibly TRBD1 for D (5 bases). CDR3 sequence: CASSQRGSGANVLTF. CDR3 bases: TGTGCCAGCAGCCAAAGGGGCTCCGGGGCCAACGTCCTGACTTTC.